The 22 T cell receptor beta chains below all came from one sample that was sequenced in a study of T-cell reconstitution after alpha-beta-depleted transplantation in children. It was with unique molecular identifiers that the TCRbeta library was prepared. MiXCR, run by TCRdb on the PCR reads, gives a single entry per CDR3 protein. The profile shows approximately 490,000 distinct CDR3 sequences, 10% of them singletons. The sequenced sample was PBMCs, obtained before TCRalphabeta/CD19-depleted stem cell transplant. Receptor source: a child aged 2 to 10 with inherited bone marrow failure, due to receive a stem cell transplant.

The sample holds many counts of this clonotype. DNA for the CDR3: TGTGCCAGCAGCTTAGGGCTAGCGGGAGGATTTGGCACAGATACGCAGTATTTT. It encodes CASSLGLAGGFGTDTQYF. The rearrangement joins TRBV11-1 to TRBJ2-3; the match to TRBD2 covers 11 bases. Germline CDR1 reads SGHAT; CDR2 reads FQDESV (reference sequence). V lost 1 base to trimming and J lost 1 base; unmatched junction nucleotides: 7. The CDR3 is 18 amino acids.

This clonotype was detected many times. This chain connects TRBV20-1 to TRBJ2-1, with TRBD2 matching 11 bases. The J segment lost 6 bases and the V segment lost 3 bases, leaving 7 bases of the junction unmatched. The CDR3 length is 15 residues. Per the germline V gene, CDR1 is DFQATT and CDR2 is SNEGSKA (reference sequence). CDR3 nucleotide sequence: TGCAGTGCTAGTGGACTCACTAGCGGGAGCAATGAGCAGTTCTTC. Translating gives CSASGLTSGSNEQFF.

This clonotype has ten or more counts. The chain recombines TRBV6-2 or TRBV6-3 with TRBJ2-7; D is unresolved. The V end lost 8 bases, the J end lost 2 bases, and 16 bases lay between the germline ends. The CDR3 length is 14 residues. The germline V gene has CDR1 MNHEY and CDR2 SVGEGT. The CDR3 coding sequence is TGTGCCAGCTCAAGAAGAGGCTGGGCCTACGAGCAGTACTTC. Translating gives CASSRRGWAYEQYF.

Many counts were recorded for this clonotype. The genes are TRBV19 and TRBJ2-2; D unclear. V shed 10 bases and J shed 6 bases, with 18 bases lying between them. This CDR3 spans 14 amino acids. CDR1 and CDR2 (germline): LNHDA, SQIVND (reference sequence). CDR3 region: CATSMFSPPGELFF. CDR3 coding DNA: TGTGCCACCTCGATGTTTAGCCCCCCCGGGGAGCTGTTTTTT.

This clonotype was seen ten or more times. V and J are TRBV3-1 and TRBJ2-7; 9 bases align to TRBD1. Germline-derived CDR1 and CDR2 are LGHDT and YNNKEL (reference sequence). Losses at the gene ends were 3 bases for V and 12 bases for J; bases not matched to a gene: 6. The length of the CDR3 is 12 residues. CDR3 nucleotides: TGTGCCAGCAGCCACAGGGGGACAGGGCTGTACTTC. Translated: CASSHRGTGLYF.

The CDR3 coding sequence is TGTGCCAGCAGGGAGGGTCTTTCTACTTCCTACGAGCAGTACTTC. This translates into CASREGLSTSYEQYF. This chain uses TRBV7-2 with TRBJ2-7, with D perhaps matching TRBD2 (6 bases). V was cut by 6 bases and J by 1 base, with 16 bases left in between. CDR1 and CDR2 (germline): SGHTA, FQGNSA. The CDR3 sequence is 15 residues long.

This clonotype has a count of ten or more. The chain employs TRBV7-2 and TRBJ2-7; tentative D call: TRBD2 (6 bases). CDR1 is SGHTA and CDR2 is FQGNSA in the germline V gene. This CDR3 comprises 15 residues. V was pared by 3 bases and J by 0 bases, with 12 bases between. The CDR3 DNA reads as TGTGCCAGCAGCTTTTTGGCGGGAAACTCCTACGAGCAGTACTTC. This encodes CASSFLAGNSYEQYF.

This chain connects TRBV20-1 to TRBJ2-5; D may be TRBD2 (6 bases). CDR1 is DFQATT and CDR2 is SNEGSKA in the germline V gene (reference sequence). The CDR3 has 15 amino acids. Trimming pared 0 bases from V and 4 bases from J, leaving 15 bases between. The CDR3 reads CSARDSALGGETQYF. The CDR3 nucleotides are TGCAGTGCTAGAGACTCGGCCCTGGGGGGAGAGACCCAGTACTTC.

This clonotype was seen many times. The V and J genes are TRBV9 and TRBJ2-7; D not resolved. Trimming took 1 base from V and 3 from J, leaving 11 bases between them. This CDR3 is built from 14 residues. Germline CDR1 and CDR2: SGDLS and YYNGEE. For the CDR3, the DNA is TGTGCCAGCAGCGTAACCTCCCAAGGCTACGAGCAGTACTTC. Protein: CASSVTSQGYEQYF.

This clonotype was picked up many times. This rearrangement joins TRBV6-1 to TRBJ2-3, with D tentatively TRBD1 (6 bases). Trimming took 10 bases from V and 2 from J, leaving 16 bases between them. CDR1 and CDR2 from the germline V gene are MNHNS and SASEGT. The CDR3 is 14 residues long. The CDR3 DNA reads as TGTGCCAACCCGGACAGAAAGCACACAGATACGCAGTATTTT. Translated, it gives CANPDRKHTDTQYF.

This clonotype was counted at least ten times. The rearrangement joins TRBV10-3 to TRBJ2-3; D remains unclear. The CDR3 totals 15 residues. Germline CDR1 reads ENHRY; CDR2 reads SYGVKD. Trimming shortened V by 1 base and J by 1 base, and 9 bases separated the two germline ends. In DNA form, the CDR3 reads TGTGCCATCAGTGAGTACTCCACTCGCACAGATACGCAGTATTTT. It yields the protein CAISEYSTRTDTQYF.

The table lists this clonotype with many counts. V is TRBV11-2 and J is TRBJ2-1, with 9 bases fitting TRBD1. Germline trimming cut 2 bases from V and 2 bases from J; bases unmatched to any gene: 7. Germline loops: CDR1 SGHAT, CDR2 FQNNGV. This CDR3 has 17 amino acids. The DNA for the CDR3 is TGTGCCAGCAGCTTAATTGAGACAGGGGGAACCTACAATGAGCAGTTCTTC. As protein: CASSLIETGGTYNEQFF.

The V call is TRBV29-1, the J call TRBJ2-7; 10 nucleotides line up with TRBD2. Germline CDR1 SQVTM, CDR2 ANQGSEA. The V and J ends lost 5 bases and 3 bases, in that order; junction bases with no gene match: 13. The CDR3 has 16 residues. Here the CDR3 DNA reads TGCAGCGTTTCACTAGCGGGACCTACGAGCGTCTACGAGCAGTACTTC. This encodes CSVSLAGPTSVYEQYF.

The J gene is TRBJ2-7, the V gene TRBV27, with no clear D. V dropped 2 bases and J dropped 3 bases, with 8 bases sitting between them. The CDR3 sequence is 13 residues long. Germline-derived CDR1 and CDR2 are MNHEY and SMNVEV (reference sequence). DNA for the CDR3: TGTGCCAGCAGTTTAATCCCTGACTACGAGCAGTACTTC. Translated: CASSLIPDYEQYF.

This clonotype was seen ten or more times. The V and J genes are TRBV4-3 and TRBJ1-1; D possibly corresponds to TRBD1 (6 bases). The CDR3 loop spans 16 amino acids. In germline, CDR1 is LGHNA, CDR2 YSLEER. Trimming removed 0 bases at V and 7 bases at J, with 18 bases between. The CDR3 reads CASSQEIWTAPHEAFF. CDR3 in DNA: TGCGCCAGCAGCCAAGAAATCTGGACAGCACCCCATGAAGCTTTCTTT.

The sample holds many counts of this clonotype. V gene TRBV29-1 combines with J gene TRBJ2-5; the match to TRBD1 covers 10 bases. V shed 3 bases and J 5 bases; nucleotides not matched to a gene: 6. There are 14 residues in the CDR3. The germline CDR1 and CDR2 sequences are SQVTM and ANQGSEA. Written as DNA, the CDR3 is TGCAGCGTTGATGAACGGACAGGGGGGGAGACCCAGTACTTC. Amino acids: CSVDERTGGETQYF.

The chain couples TRBV13 to TRBJ2-1, with D perhaps assigned TRBD1 or TRBD2 (5 bases each). Germline CDR1 reads PRHDT; CDR2 reads FYEKMQ (reference sequence). The V and J ends lost 2 bases and 5 bases respectively, with 19 bases between them. The CDR3 sequence is 17 residues long. Here the CDR3 reads CASSLNPGTGPHNEQFF. CDR3 bases: TGTGCCAGCAGCTTAAACCCGGGGACGGGGCCTCACAATGAGCAGTTCTTC.

This clonotype was seen ten or more times. V and J are TRBV28 and TRBJ2-1; TRBD2 matches at 8 bases. Looked up from germline, CDR1 is MDHEN and CDR2 is SYDVKM. The CDR3 loop spans 15 amino acids. Trimming cost V 4 bases and J 5 bases; bases outside gene matches: 7. The CDR3 DNA follows: TGTGCCAGCAGTTACATCGGACTAGCAGACAATGAGCAGTTCTTC. Translation gives CASSYIGLADNEQFF.

A remark on this clonotype: A read error is possible here, since a much larger clone lies one base away. V is TRBV20-1 and J is TRBJ2-7; tentatively, D is TRBD1 or TRBD2 (5 bases each). The CDR3 extends over 12 amino acids. Germline CDR1 reads DFQATT; CDR2 reads SNEGSKA (reference sequence). CDR3: CRVRDGTNEQYF. The DNA for the CDR3 is TGCAGGGTCCGGGACGGAACCAACGAGCAGTACTTC.

In this sample, this clonotype turned up many times. The chain has TRBV7-2 and TRBJ2-2, with TRBD2 matching over 12 bases. V dropped 4 bases and J dropped 8; count of bases not matched to a gene: 8. Germline-derived CDR1 and CDR2 are SGHTA and FQGNSA. This CDR3 comprises 16 residues. The CDR3 protein is CASSSRLAGEEGELFF. The CDR3 coding sequence is TGTGCCAGCAGCTCCCGACTAGCGGGAGAGGAAGGGGAGCTGTTTTTT.

The chain combines TRBV20-1 with TRBJ2-7; 14 bases line up with TRBD2. CDR1 and CDR2 from the germline V gene are DFQATT and SNEGSKA (reference sequence). The junction had 9 bases not matched to a gene; V was cut back by 0 bases and J by 5 bases. The CDR3 loop spans 17 amino acids. CDR3 region: CSARETSGRARVDEQYF. CDR3 DNA: TGCAGTGCTAGAGAGACTAGCGGGAGGGCCCGAGTCGACGAGCAGTACTTC.

This clonotype was seen ten or more times. CDR3 DNA: TGCGCCAGCAGCTTGGCGGTTAGGCAGGGGGGATACGAGCAGTACTTC. Translation: CASSLAVRQGGYEQYF. V usage is TRBV5-1 and J usage is TRBJ2-7; D is possibly TRBD1 (7 bases). CDR1 SGHRS and CDR2 YFSETQ come from the germline V gene. The CDR3 runs 16 residues. Trimming left V 0 bases short and J 4 bases short, with 17 bases between.